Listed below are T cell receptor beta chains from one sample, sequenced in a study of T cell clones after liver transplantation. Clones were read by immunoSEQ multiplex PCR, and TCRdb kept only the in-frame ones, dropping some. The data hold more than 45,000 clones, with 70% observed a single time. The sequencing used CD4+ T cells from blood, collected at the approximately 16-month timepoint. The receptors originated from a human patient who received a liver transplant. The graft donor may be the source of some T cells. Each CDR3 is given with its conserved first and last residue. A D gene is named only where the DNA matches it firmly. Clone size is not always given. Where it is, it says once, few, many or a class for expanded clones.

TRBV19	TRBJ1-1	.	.	CASSTRRGGNTEAFF	TGTGCCAGTAGTACCCGGAGAGGGGGGAACACTGAAGCTTTCTTT
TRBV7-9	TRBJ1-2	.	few	CASRPGLDSGRNYGYTF	TGTGCCAGCAGACCGGGTCTGGATTCGGGGCGCAACTATGGCTACACCTTC
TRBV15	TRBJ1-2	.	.	CATSREAGYGYTF	TGTGCCACCAGCAGAGAGGCAGGCTATGGCTACACCTTC
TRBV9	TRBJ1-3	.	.	CASSVGRTSQGTIYF	TGTGCCAGCAGCGTCGGACGGACCTCTCAAGGCACCATATATTTT
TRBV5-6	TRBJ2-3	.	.	CASSLRDSTDTQYF	TGTGCCAGCAGCTTGAGGGACAGCACAGATACGCAGTATTTT
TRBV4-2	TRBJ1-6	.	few	CASSQDMANSYNSPLHF	TGTGCCAGCAGCCAAGATATGGCGAACTCCTATAATTCACCCCTCCACTTT
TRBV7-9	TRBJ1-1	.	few	CASSASMNTEAFF	TGTGCCAGCAGCGCGTCCATGAACACTGAAGCTTTCTTT
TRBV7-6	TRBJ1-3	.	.	CASSLEGGLGTYRGNTIYF	TGTGCCAGCAGCTTAGAGGGAGGGTTAGGGACCTACCGAGGAAACACCATATATTTT
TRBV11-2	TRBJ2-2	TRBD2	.	CASSLVAGDGELFF	TGTGCCAGCAGCTTAGTAGCGGGGGACGGGGAGCTGTTTTTT
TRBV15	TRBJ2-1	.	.	CATSRDRTQLYNEQFF	TGTGCCACCAGCAGAGATAGGACGCAATTATACAATGAGCAGTTCTTC
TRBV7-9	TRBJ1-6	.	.	CASSVTGGNSPLHF	TGTGCCAGCAGCGTTACGGGAGGGAATTCACCCCTCCACTTT
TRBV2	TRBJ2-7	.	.	CASQDTSGARSYEQYF	TGTGCCAGCCAAGATACATCAGGGGCCCGGTCCTACGAGCAGTACTTC
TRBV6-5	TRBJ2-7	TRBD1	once	CASSRDRGYEQYF	TGTGCCAGCAGCAGGGACAGAGGCTACGAGCAGTACTTC
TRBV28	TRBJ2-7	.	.	CASSSATALNYEQYF	TGTGCCAGCAGTTCGGCGACAGCGCTAAACTACGAGCAGTACTTC
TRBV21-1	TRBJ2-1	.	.	CASIGKTYNEQFF	TGTGCCAGCATTGGGAAGACCTACAATGAGCAGTTCTTC
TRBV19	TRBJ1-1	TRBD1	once	CASKPGTGFENTEAFF	TGTGCCAGCAAGCCCGGGACAGGGTTTGAGAACACTGAAGCTTTCTTT
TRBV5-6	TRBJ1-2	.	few	CASSLAVQDYGYTF	TGTGCCAGCAGCTTGGCCGTACAGGACTATGGCTACACCTTC
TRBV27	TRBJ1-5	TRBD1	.	CASSFDRGSNQPQHF	TGTGCCAGCAGTTTCGACAGGGGTAGCAATCAGCCCCAGCATTTT
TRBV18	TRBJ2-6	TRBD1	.	CASSRLDRGRSGANVLTF	TGTGCCAGCTCGCGCCTAGACAGGGGTAGGTCTGGGGCCAACGTCCTGACTTTC
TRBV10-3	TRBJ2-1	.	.	CAISGVYNEQFF	TGTGCCATCAGTGGAGTGTACAATGAGCAGTTCTTC
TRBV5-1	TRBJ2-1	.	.	CASSLSSQGTEQFF	TGCGCCAGCAGCTTGTCCTCCCAGGGGACTGAGCAGTTCTTC
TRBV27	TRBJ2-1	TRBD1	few	CASNRDRGYYNEQFF	TGTGCCAGCAACCGGGACAGGGGGTATTACAATGAGCAGTTCTTC
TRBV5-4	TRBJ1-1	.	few	CASSLDLRGNTEAFF	TGTGCCAGCAGCTTGGATCTTCGCGGTAACACTGAAGCTTTCTTT
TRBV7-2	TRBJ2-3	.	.	CASSLSTDTQYF	TGTGCCAGCAGTCTTAGCACAGATACGCAGTATTTT
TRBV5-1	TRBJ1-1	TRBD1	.	CASSPGQGLIEAFF	TGCGCCAGCAGCCCGGGACAGGGGCTTATTGAAGCTTTCTTT
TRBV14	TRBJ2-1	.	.	CASSPGTASNEQFF	TGTGCCAGCAGCCCGGGGACTGCGAGCAATGAGCAGTTCTTC
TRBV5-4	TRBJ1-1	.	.	CASSPGGTHGKGTEAFF	TGTGCCAGCAGCCCCGGGGGGACACACGGGAAAGGCACTGAAGCTTTCTTT
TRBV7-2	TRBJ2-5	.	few	CASSPRRWETQYF	TGTGCCAGCAGCCCTCGGAGGTGGGAGACCCAGTACTTC
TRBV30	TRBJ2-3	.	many	CAWILRGDTQYF	TGTGCCTGGATCCTTAGGGGAGATACGCAGTATTTT